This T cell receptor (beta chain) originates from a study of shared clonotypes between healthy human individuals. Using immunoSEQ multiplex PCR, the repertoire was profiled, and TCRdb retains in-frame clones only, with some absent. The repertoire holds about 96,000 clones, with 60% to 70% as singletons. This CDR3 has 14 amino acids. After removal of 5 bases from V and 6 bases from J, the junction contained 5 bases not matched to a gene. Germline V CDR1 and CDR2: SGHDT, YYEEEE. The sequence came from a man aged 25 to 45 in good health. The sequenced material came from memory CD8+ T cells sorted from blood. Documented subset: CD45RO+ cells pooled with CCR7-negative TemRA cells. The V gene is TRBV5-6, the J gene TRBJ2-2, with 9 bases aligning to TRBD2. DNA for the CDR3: TGTGCCAGCAGGTTAGCGGGAGCCGCCGGGGAGCTGTTTTTT. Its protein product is CASRLAGAAGELFF.